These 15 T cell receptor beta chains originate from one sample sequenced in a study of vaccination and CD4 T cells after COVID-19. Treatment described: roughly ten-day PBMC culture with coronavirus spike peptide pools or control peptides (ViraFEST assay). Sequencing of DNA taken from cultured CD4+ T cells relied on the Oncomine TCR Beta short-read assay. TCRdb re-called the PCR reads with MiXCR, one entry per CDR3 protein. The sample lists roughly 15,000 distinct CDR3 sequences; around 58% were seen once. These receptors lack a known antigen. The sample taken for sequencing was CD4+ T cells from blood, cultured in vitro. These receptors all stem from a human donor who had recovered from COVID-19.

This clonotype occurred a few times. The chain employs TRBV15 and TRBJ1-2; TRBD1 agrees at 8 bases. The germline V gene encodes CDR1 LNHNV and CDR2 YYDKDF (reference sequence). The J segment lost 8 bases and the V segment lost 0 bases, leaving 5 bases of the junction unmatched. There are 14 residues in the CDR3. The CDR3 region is CATSRDRQGHGYTF. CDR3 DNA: TGTGCCACCAGCAGAGATCGACAGGGGCACGGCTACACCTTC.

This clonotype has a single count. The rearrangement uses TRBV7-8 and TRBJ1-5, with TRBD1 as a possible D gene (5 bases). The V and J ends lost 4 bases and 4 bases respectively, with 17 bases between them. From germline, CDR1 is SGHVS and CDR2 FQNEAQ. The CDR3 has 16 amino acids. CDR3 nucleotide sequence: TGTGCCAGCAGCTCCTCTCCGGGACGGATAAATCAGCCCCAGCATTTT. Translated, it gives CASSSSPGRINQPQHF.

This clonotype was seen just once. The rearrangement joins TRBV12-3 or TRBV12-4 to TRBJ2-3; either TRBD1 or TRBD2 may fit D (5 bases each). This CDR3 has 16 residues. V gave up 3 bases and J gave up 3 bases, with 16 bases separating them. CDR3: CASSFWGSPRTDTQYF. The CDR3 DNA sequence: TGTGCCAGCAGTTTTTGGGGGAGCCCAAGAACAGATACGCAGTATTTT.

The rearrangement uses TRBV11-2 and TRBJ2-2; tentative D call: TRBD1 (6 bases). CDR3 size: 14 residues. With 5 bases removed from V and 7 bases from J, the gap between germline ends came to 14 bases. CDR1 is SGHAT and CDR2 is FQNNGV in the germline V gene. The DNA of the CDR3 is TGTGCCAGCAGCCCCAGGGGTGGCGGCGGGGAGCTGTTTTTT. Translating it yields CASSPRGGGGELFF.

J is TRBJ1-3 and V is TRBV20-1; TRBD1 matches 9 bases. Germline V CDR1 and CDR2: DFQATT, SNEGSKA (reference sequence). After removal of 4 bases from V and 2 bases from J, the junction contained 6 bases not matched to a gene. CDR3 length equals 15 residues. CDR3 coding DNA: TGCAGTGCTACCGAGCACAGGGGGCCTGGAAACACCATATATTTT. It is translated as CSATEHRGPGNTIYF.

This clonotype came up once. The CDR3 region has the DNA TGCAGCGTTGAAGAACAATCGGGGATCGGGACCCAGCATTTT. It yields the protein CSVEEQSGIGTQHF. The chain is built from TRBV29-1 and TRBJ1-5; no firm D call. CDR1 and CDR2 (germline): SQVTM, ANQGSEA. The CDR3 consists of 14 residues. Trimming pared 0 bases from V and 11 bases from J, leaving 17 bases between.

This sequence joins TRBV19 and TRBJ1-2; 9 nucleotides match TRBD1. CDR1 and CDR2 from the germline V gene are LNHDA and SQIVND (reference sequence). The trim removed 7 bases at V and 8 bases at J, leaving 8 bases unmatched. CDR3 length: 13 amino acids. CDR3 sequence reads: CASNQQGAIGYTF. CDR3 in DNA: TGTGCCAGTAATCAACAGGGGGCGATCGGCTACACCTTC.

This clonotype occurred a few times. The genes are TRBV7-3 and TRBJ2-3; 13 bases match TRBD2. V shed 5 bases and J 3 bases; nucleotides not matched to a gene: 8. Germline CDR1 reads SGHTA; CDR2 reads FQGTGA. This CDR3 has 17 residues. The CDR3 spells CASSPTSGRALTDTQYF. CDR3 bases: TGTGCCAGCAGCCCCACTAGCGGGAGGGCCTTAACAGATACGCAGTATTTT.

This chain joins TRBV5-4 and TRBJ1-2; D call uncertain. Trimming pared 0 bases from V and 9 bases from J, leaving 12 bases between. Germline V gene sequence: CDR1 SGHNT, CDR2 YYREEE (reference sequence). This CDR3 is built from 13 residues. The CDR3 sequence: CASSLAVTLRYTF. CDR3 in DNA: TGTGCCAGCAGCTTGGCCGTTACGCTTCGCTACACCTTC.

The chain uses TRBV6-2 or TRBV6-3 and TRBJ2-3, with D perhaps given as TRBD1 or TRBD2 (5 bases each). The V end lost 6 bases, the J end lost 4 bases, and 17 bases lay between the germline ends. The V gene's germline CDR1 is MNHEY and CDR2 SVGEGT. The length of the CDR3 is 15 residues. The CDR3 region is CASSPRGTVSDTQYF. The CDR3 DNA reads TGTGCCAGCAGCCCCCGTGGGACGGTTTCAGATACGCAGTATTTT.

CDR3 sequence (DNA): TGTGCCAGCAGCCCGTGGATGAACACTGAAGCTTTCTTT. Protein sequence: CASSPWMNTEAFF. This chain links TRBV6-2 or TRBV6-3 with TRBJ1-1; D unclear. This CDR3 comprises 13 residues. CDR1 is MNHEY and CDR2 is SVGEGT in the germline V gene. Trimming removed 6 bases from V and 0 bases from J, with 8 bases in between.

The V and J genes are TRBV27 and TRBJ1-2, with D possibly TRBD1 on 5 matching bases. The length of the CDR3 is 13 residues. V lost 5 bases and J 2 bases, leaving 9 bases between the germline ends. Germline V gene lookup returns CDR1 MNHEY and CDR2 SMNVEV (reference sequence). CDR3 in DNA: TGTGCCAGCAGTCTCAGACAGAACTATGGCTACACCTTC. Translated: CASSLRQNYGYTF.

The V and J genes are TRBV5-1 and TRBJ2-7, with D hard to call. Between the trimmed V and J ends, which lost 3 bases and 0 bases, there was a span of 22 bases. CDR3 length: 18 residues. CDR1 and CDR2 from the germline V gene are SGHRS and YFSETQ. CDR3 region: CASSSGRLTIVSSYEQYF. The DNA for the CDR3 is TGCGCCAGCAGCTCCGGACGCTTGACGATTGTAAGCTCCTACGAGCAGTACTTC.

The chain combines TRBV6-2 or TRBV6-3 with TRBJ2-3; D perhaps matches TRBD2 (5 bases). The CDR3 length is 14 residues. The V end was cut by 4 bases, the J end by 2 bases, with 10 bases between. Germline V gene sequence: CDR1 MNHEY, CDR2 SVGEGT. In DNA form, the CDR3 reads TGTGCCAGCAGTTCAGAGCGGCACACAGATACGCAGTATTTT. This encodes CASSSERHTDTQYF.

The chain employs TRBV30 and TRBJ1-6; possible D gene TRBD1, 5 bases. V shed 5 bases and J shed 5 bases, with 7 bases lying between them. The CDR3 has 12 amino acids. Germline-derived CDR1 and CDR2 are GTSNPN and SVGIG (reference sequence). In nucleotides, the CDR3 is TGTGCCTGGGACAGAAATAATTCACCCCTCCACTTT. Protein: CAWDRNNSPLHF.